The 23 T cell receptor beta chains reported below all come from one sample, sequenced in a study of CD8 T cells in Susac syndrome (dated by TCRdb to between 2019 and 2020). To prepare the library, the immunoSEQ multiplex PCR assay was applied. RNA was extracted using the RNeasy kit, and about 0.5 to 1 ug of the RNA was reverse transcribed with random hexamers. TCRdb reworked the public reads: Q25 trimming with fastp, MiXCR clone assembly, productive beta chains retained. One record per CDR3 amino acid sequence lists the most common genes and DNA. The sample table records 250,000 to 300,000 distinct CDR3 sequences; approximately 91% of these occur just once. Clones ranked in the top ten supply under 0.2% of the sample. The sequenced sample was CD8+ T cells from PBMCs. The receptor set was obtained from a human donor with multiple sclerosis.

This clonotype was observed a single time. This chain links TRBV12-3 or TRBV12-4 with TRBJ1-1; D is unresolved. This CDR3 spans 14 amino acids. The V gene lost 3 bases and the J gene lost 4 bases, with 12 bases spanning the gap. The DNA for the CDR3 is TGTGCCAGCAGTTTTCGACCCGGTGGCACTGAAGCTTTCTTT. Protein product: CASSFRPGGTEAFF.

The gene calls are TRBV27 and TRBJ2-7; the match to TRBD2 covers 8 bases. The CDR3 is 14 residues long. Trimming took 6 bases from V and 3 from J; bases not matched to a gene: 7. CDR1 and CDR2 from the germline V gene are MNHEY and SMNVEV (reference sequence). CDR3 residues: CASSVAGPHYEQYF. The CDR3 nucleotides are TGTGCCAGCAGCGTAGCGGGGCCCCACTACGAGCAGTACTTC.

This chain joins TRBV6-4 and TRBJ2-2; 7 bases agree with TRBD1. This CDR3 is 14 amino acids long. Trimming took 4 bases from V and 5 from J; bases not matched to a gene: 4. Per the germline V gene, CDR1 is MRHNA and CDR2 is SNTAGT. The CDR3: CASSGGGETGELFF. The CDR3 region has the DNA TGTGCCAGCAGTGGAGGGGGCGAGACCGGGGAGCTGTTTTTT.

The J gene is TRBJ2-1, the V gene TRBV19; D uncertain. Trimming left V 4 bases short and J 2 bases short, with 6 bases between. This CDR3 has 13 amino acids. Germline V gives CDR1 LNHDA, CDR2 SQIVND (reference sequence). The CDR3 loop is CASSSHAYNEQFF. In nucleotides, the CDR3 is TGTGCCAGTAGTAGCCACGCCTACAATGAGCAGTTCTTC.

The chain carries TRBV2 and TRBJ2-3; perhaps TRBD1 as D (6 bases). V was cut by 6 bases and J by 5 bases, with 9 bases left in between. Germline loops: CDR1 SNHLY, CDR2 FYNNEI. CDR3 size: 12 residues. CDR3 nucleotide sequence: TGTGCCAGCAGCGTACAGGGAGATACGCAGTATTTT. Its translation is CASSVQGDTQYF.

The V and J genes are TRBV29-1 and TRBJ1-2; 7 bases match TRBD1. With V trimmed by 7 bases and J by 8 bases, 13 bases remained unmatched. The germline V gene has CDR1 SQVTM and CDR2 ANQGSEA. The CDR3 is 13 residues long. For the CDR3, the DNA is TGCAGCGCACAGGGGAATTGGCCTGGGGGCTACACCTTC. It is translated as CSAQGNWPGGYTF.

CDR3 sequence (DNA): TGCGCCAGCAGCTTGTTGGGATACGAGACTAGCGAGGAATACATTCAGTACTTC. Its translation: CASSLLGYETSEEYIQYF. The chain carries TRBV5-1 and TRBJ2-4; 8 positions match TRBD2. The germline gives CDR1 SGHRS, CDR2 YFSETQ. CDR3 length: 18 amino acids. V lost 1 base and J lost 8; bases outside the gene matches: 17.

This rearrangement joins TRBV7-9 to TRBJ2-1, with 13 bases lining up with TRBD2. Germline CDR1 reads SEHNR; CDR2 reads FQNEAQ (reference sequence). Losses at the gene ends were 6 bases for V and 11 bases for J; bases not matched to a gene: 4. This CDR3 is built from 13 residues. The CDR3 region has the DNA TGTGCCAGCAGATTGGGACTAGCGGGGCAGCAGTTCTTC. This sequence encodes CASRLGLAGQQFF.

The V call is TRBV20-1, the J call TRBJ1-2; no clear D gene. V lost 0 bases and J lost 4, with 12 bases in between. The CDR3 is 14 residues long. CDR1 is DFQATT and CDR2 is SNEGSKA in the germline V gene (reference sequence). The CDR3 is CSARDPGRSYGYTF. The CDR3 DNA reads TGCAGTGCTAGAGACCCCGGACGGAGCTATGGCTACACCTTC.

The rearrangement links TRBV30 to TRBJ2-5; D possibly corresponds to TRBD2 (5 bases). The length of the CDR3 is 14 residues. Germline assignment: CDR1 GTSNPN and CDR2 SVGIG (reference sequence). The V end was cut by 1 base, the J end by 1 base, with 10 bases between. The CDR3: CAWSGSSLQETQYF. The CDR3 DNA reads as TGTGCCTGGAGTGGTTCTAGCCTCCAAGAGACCCAGTACTTC.

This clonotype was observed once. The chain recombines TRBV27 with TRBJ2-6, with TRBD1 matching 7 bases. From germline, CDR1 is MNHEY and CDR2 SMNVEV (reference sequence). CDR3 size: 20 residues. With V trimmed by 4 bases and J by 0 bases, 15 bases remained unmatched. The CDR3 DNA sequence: TGTGCCAGCAGTTCCAATACGGACCGGGACAGTCACTCTGGGGCCAACGTCCTGACTTTC. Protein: CASSSNTDRDSHSGANVLTF.

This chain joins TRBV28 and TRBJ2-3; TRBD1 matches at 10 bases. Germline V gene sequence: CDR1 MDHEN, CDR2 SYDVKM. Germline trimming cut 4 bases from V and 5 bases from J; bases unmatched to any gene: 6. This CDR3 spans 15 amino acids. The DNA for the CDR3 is TGTGCCAGCAGTTACACCGGGACAGGGGAAGATACGCAGTATTTT. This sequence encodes CASSYTGTGEDTQYF. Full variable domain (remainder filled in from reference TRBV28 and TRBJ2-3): DVKVTQSSRYLVKRTGEKVFLECVQDMDHENMFWYRQDPGLGLRLIYFSYDVKMKEKGDIPEGYSVSREKKERFSLILESASTNQTSMYLCASSYTGTGEDTQYFGPGTRLTVL.

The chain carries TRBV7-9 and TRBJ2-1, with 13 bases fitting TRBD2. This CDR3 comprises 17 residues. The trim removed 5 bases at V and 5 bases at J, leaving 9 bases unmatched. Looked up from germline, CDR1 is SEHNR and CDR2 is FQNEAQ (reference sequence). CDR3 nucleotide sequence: TGTGCCAGCAGCCCTTTATTCGGACTAGCGGGGGACAATGAGCAGTTCTTC. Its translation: CASSPLFGLAGDNEQFF. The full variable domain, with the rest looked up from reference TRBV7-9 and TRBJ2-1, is DTGVSQNPRHKITKRGQNVTFRCDPISEHNRLYWYRQTLGQGPEFLTYFQNEAQLEKSRLLSDRFSAERPKGSFSTLEIQRTEQGDSAMYLCASSPLFGLAGDNEQFFGPGTRLTVL.

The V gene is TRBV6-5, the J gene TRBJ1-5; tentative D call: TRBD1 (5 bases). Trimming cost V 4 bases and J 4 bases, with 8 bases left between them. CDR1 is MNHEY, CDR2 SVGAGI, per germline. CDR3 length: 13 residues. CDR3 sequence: CASSWGGNQPQHF. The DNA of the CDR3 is TGTGCCAGCAGTTGGGGGGGTAATCAGCCCCAGCATTTT.

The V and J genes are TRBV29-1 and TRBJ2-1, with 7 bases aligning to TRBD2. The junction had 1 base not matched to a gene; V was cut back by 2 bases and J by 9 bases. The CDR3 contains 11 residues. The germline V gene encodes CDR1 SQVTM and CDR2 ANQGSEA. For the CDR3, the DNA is TGCAGCGTTGAAAGCGGGATTGAGCAGTTCTTC. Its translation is CSVESGIEQFF.

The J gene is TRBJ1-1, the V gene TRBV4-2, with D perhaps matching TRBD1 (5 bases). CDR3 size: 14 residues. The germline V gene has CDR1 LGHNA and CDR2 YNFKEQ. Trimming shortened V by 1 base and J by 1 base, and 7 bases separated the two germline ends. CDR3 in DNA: TGTGCCAGCAGCCAAGCGGGGCCGAACACTGAAGCTTTCTTT. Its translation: CASSQAGPNTEAFF.

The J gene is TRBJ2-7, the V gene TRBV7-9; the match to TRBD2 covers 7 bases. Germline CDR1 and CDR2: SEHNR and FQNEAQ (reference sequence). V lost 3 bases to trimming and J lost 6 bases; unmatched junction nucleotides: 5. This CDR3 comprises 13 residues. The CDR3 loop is CASSLGGKGEQYF. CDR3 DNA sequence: TGTGCCAGCAGCTTGGGGGGGAAAGGCGAGCAGTACTTC.

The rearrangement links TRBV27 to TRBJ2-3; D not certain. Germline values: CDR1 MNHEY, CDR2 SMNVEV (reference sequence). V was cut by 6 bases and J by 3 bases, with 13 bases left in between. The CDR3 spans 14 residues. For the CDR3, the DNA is TGTGCCAGCAGCCTTCTCCCTCTTACAGATACGCAGTATTTT. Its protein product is CASSLLPLTDTQYF.

CDR3 in DNA: TGTGCCAGCAGCCGGGTTGACCCGAACACTGAAGCTTTCTTT. It translates to CASSRVDPNTEAFF. The chain carries TRBV27 and TRBJ1-1; D is undetermined. The CDR3 has 14 residues. V was pared by 6 bases and J by 1 base, with 12 bases between. Germline CDR1 MNHEY, CDR2 SMNVEV (reference sequence).

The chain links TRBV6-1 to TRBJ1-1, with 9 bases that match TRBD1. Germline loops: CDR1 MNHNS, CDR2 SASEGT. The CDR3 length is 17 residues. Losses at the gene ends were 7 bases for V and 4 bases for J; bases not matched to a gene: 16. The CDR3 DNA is TGTGCCAGCACCCCCGGGACAGGGCGGTTGGGGAGCACTGAAGCTTTCTTT. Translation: CASTPGTGRLGSTEAFF.

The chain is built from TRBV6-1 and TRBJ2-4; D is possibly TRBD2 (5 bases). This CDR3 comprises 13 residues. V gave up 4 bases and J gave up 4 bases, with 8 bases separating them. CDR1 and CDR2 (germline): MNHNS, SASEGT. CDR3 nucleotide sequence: TGTGCCAGCAGTGGCGGGTTAAAAAACATTCAGTACTTC. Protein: CASSGGLKNIQYF.

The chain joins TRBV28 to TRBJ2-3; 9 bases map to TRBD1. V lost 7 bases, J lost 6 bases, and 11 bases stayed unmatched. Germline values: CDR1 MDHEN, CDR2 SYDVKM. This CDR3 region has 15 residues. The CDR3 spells CASTLLGTGLDTQYF. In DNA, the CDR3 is TGTGCCAGCACCCTACTCGGGACAGGGCTTGATACGCAGTATTTT.

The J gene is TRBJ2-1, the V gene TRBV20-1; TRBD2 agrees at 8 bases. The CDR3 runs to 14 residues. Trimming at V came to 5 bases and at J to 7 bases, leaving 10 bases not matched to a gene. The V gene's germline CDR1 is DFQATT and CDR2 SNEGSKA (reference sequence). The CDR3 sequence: CSAGGLAFSNEQFF. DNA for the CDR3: TGCAGTGCTGGAGGACTAGCCTTCTCTAATGAGCAGTTCTTC.